This T cell receptor beta chain derives from a study of cytomegalovirus exposure and HLA in healthy donors. The study's findings and limits: Indistinguishability led to the exclusion of some V segments, TRBV6-2 and TRBV6-3 included. Researchers reported that three CMV-associated chains were confirmed in vitro as CMV antigen-specific. A later analysis linked a missense DCLRE1C variant to TCR beta V- and J-gene trimming. Cytomegalovirus-associated TCR beta chains were listed, numbering under 200.

Turning to this clone: What it recognizes is unknown.

Primers for the PCR totalled 60 Vbeta and 13 Jbeta. Sequenced by immunoSEQ multiplex PCR; TCRdb stores in-frame clones only, minus some. The sample shows 35,000 to 55,000 clones, about two thirds of them seen only once. The CDR3 has 14 residues. V lost 4 bases to trimming and J lost 4 bases; unmatched junction nucleotides: 5. Per germline, CDR1 SGDLS and CDR2 YYNGEE. This chain joins TRBV9 and TRBJ1-1, with 9 bases identical to TRBD1. Sequenced sample: PBMCs. The TCR sequence derives from a woman aged 25 to 39 in good health and CMV-seronegative. The CDR3 spells CASSMGQGSTEAFF. In DNA form, the CDR3 reads TGTGCCAGCAGCATGGGACAGGGAAGCACTGAAGCTTTCTTT.